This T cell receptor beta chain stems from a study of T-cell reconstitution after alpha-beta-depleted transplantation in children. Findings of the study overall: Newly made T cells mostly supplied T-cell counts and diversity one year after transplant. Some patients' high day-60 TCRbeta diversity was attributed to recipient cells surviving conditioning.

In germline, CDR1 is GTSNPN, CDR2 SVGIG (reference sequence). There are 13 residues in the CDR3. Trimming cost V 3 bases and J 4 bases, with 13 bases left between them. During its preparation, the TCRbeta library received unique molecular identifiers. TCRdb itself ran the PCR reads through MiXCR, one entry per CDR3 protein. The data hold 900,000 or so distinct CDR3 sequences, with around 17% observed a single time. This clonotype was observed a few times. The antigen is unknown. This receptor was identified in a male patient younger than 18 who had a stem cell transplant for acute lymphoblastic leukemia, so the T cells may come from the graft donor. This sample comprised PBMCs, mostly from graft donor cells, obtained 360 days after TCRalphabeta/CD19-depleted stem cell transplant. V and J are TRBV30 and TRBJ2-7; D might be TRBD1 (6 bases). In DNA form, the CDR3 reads TGTGCCTGGAGGGAGGACAGAGTGTACGAGCAGTACTTC. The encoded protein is CAWREDRVYEQYF.